One and the same sample provided the 28 T cell receptor beta chains below, sequenced in a study of T-cell reconstitution after alpha-beta-depleted transplantation in children. Preparing the TCRbeta library involved the use of unique molecular identifiers. TCRdb re-analysed the PCR reads in MiXCR, keeping a single row per CDR3 protein. The sample holds 490,000 or so distinct CDR3 sequences, approximately 13% seen once. This material consisted of PBMCs from the stem cell graft donor, taken from the stem cell graft. These receptors came from a human donor who donated a stem cell graft to a child with combined immunodeficiency.

The chain is built from TRBV28 and TRBJ2-5; D unresolved. CDR1 and CDR2 (germline): MDHEN, SYDVKM. The CDR3 totals 12 residues. Trimming pared 5 bases from V and 10 bases from J, leaving 14 bases between. The CDR3 region is CASSTPGQDQYF. In DNA form, the CDR3 reads TGTGCCAGCAGTACCCCTGGCCAGGACCAGTACTTC.

This clonotype was seen repeatedly, ten times or more. This rearrangement joins TRBV12-3 or TRBV12-4 to TRBJ2-5, with D hard to call. There are 14 residues in the CDR3. V was clipped by 5 bases and J by 5 bases, with 15 bases between them. CDR3 loop: CASSPDPVGETQYF. CDR3 DNA sequence: TGTGCCAGCAGTCCGGACCCAGTCGGGGAGACCCAGTACTTC.

This clonotype was recorded many times. The rearrangement links TRBV24-1 to TRBJ2-1; D might be TRBD2 (6 bases). CDR3 length: 13 residues. The germline V and J ends were trimmed by 5 bases and 4 bases, with 8 bases remaining between them. CDR1 KGHDR and CDR2 SFDVKD come from the germline V gene. The CDR3 nucleotides are TGTGCCACCAGTGGACTAGGGTACAATGAGCAGTTCTTC. Translation: CATSGLGYNEQFF.

V usage is TRBV20-1 and J usage is TRBJ2-7, with D uncertain. The germline V gene encodes CDR1 DFQATT and CDR2 SNEGSKA (reference sequence). CDR3 length equals 13 residues. Deletions cut 3 bases from V and 0 bases from J, with 9 bases between. For the CDR3, the DNA is TGCAGTGCTAGCGGTCGCGACTCCTACGAGCAGTACTTC. This encodes CSASGRDSYEQYF.

The V and J genes are TRBV20-1 and TRBJ2-1; the D gene is possibly TRBD1 (5 bases). This CDR3 comprises 17 residues. V lost 3 bases to trimming and J lost 1 base, with 19 bases between them. CDR1 DFQATT and CDR2 SNEGSKA come from the germline V gene (reference sequence). The CDR3 here is CSARGSNAGPSYNEQFF. The CDR3 nucleotides read TGCAGTGCTAGGGGGTCTAACGCAGGGCCTTCCTACAATGAGCAGTTCTTC.

The rearrangement uses TRBV5-4 and TRBJ2-5, with a possible D match to TRBD1 (5 bases). CDR3 length: 13 residues. The V end was cut by 0 bases, the J end by 5 bases, with 8 bases between. Germline loops: CDR1 SGHNT, CDR2 YYREEE (reference sequence). The DNA of the CDR3 is TGTGCCAGCAGCTTGGAGGGGCCGGAGACCCAGTACTTC. It translates to CASSLEGPETQYF.

The sample holds a few counts of this clonotype. V usage is TRBV7-9 and J usage is TRBJ2-3; 8 nucleotides align to TRBD2. Trimming at V came to 1 base and at J to 2 bases, leaving 5 bases not matched to a gene. Germline CDR1 reads SEHNR; CDR2 reads FQNEAQ (reference sequence). The CDR3 spans 16 residues. The CDR3 loop is CASSLDGGAFTDTQYF. CDR3 coding DNA: TGTGCCAGCAGCTTAGACGGGGGGGCCTTCACAGATACGCAGTATTTT. The whole variable domain, remainder taken from reference TRBV7-9 and TRBJ2-3, is DTGVSQNPRHKITKRGQNVTFRCDPISEHNRLYWYRQTLGQGPEFLTYFQNEAQLEKSRLLSDRFSAERPKGSFSTLEIQRTEQGDSAMYLCASSLDGGAFTDTQYFGPGTRLTVL.

The gene calls are TRBV6-2 or TRBV6-3 and TRBJ2-3; D ambiguous. The germline V gene encodes CDR1 MNHEY and CDR2 SVGEGT. The ends were cut back, 7 bases at V and 4 bases at J, with 12 bases in the middle. This CDR3 has 13 residues. For the CDR3, the DNA is TGTGCCAGCATACGACCGGGTTCAGATACGCAGTATTTT. Amino acid sequence: CASIRPGSDTQYF.

The CDR3 loop reads CASSQASGGALEQYF. The CDR3 DNA reads TGTGCCAGCAGCCAAGCTAGCGGGGGGGCGCTCGAGCAGTACTTC. The chain combines TRBV28 with TRBJ2-7; 12 bases map to TRBD2. The CDR3 contains 15 residues. Germline lookup yields CDR1 MDHEN and CDR2 SYDVKM. Trimming took 6 bases from V and 6 from J; bases not matched to a gene: 9.

This clonotype was seen many times. The V call is TRBV29-1, the J call TRBJ2-2, with 11 bases aligning to TRBD2. The length of the CDR3 is 15 residues. CDR1 and CDR2 from the germline V gene are SQVTM and ANQGSEA. V trimming: 4 bases; J trimming: 7 bases; junction bases outside the gene matches: 8. The CDR3 bases are TGCAGCGTTGCTACTAGCGGGAGCGAGATCGGGGAGCTGTTTTTT. Residues: CSVATSGSEIGELFF.

V gene TRBV29-1 combines with J gene TRBJ2-4; possibly TRBD1 for D (6 bases). This CDR3 spans 14 amino acids. Germline V gene sequence: CDR1 SQVTM, CDR2 ANQGSEA. The V gene lost 6 bases and the J gene lost 3 bases, with 15 bases spanning the gap. CDR3 region: CSVADRIGKNIQYF. CDR3 in DNA: TGCAGCGTCGCTGACAGGATTGGCAAAAACATTCAGTACTTC. Filled out from reference TRBV29-1 and TRBJ2-4, the complete variable domain reads SAVISQKPSRDICQRGTSLTIQCQVDSQVTMMFWYRQQPGQSLTLIATANQGSEATYESGFVIDKFPISRPNLTFSTLTVSNMSPEDSSIYLCSVADRIGKNIQYFGAGTRLSVL.

The chain uses TRBV7-9 and TRBJ2-6; no clear D. V gave up 5 bases and J gave up 4 bases, with 12 bases separating them. There are 15 residues in the CDR3. CDR1 is SEHNR, CDR2 FQNEAQ, per germline (reference sequence). Written as DNA, the CDR3 is TGTGCCAGCAGCCCCGTCGAATACGGGGCCAACGTCCTGACTTTC. Its translation is CASSPVEYGANVLTF.

This clonotype was detected only a few times. The V call is TRBV7-2, the J call TRBJ1-5; 7 nucleotides agree with TRBD1. From germline, CDR1 is SGHTA and CDR2 FQGNSA. V was clipped by 2 bases and J by 5 bases; unmatched bases: 3. The CDR3 sequence is 14 residues long. The CDR3 here is CASSLSGGDQPQHF. In DNA, the CDR3 is TGTGCCAGCAGCTTATCAGGGGGGGATCAGCCCCAGCATTTT.

This clonotype was detected a few times. The CDR3 reads CSATPMDLSSYEQYF. DNA of the CDR3: TGCAGCGCAACCCCAATGGACTTGAGCTCCTACGAGCAGTACTTC. This sequence joins TRBV20-1 and TRBJ2-7; D might be TRBD2 (5 bases). Looked up from germline, CDR1 is DFQATT and CDR2 is SNEGSKA (reference sequence). The CDR3 contains 15 residues.

The sample holds many counts of this clonotype. The J gene is TRBJ1-2, the V gene TRBV12-3 or TRBV12-4; perhaps TRBD1 as D (5 bases). V was trimmed by 1 base and J by 3 bases, leaving 12 bases between them. The CDR3 runs to 15 residues. The CDR3 loop is CASSLEAGQDYGYTF. As DNA, the CDR3 is TGTGCCAGCAGTTTAGAGGCAGGGCAGGACTATGGCTACACCTTC.

With regard to this clonotype: The junction shows a germline mismatch at one end, possibly a read error. The chain combines TRBV7-7 with TRBJ2-3, with 8 bases lining up with TRBD2. Germline values: CDR1 SSHAT, CDR2 FNYEAQ (reference sequence). CDR3 length equals 15 residues. CDR3: CASSFSGVLTDTQYF. The DNA for the CDR3 is TGTGCTAGCAGCTTTAGCGGGGTCCTCACAGATACGCAGTATTTT.

The sample holds a few counts of this clonotype. The chain has TRBV5-1 and TRBJ2-3; 12 bases agree with TRBD2. J was trimmed by 1 base and V by 3 bases; bases with no gene match: 6. Germline V lookup: CDR1 SGHRS, CDR2 YFSETQ. CDR3 length: 17 residues. The CDR3 DNA sequence: TGCGCCAGCAGCTGGGCAAGGACTAGCGGGGGCACAGATACGCAGTATTTT. Protein sequence: CASSWARTSGGTDTQYF. Drawing the rest from reference TRBV5-1 and TRBJ2-3, the complete variable domain is KAGVTQTPRYLIKTRGQQVTLSCSPISGHRSVSWYQQTPGQGLQFLFEYFSETQRNKGNFPGRFSGRQFSNSRSEMNVSTLELGDSALYLCASSWARTSGGTDTQYFGPGTRLTVL.

DNA of the CDR3: TGTGCCATCAGTGAGTCAAGTAGCGATACGCAGTATTTT. This translates into CAISESSSDTQYF. This chain joins TRBV10-3 and TRBJ2-3; D call uncertain. Germline lookup yields CDR1 ENHRY and CDR2 SYGVKD. Deletions cut 0 bases from V and 6 bases from J, with 7 bases between. This CDR3 has 13 residues.

The V call is TRBV6-2 or TRBV6-3, the J call TRBJ2-2; no reliable D call. This CDR3 region has 15 residues. Germline assignment: CDR1 MNHEY and CDR2 SVGEGT. V was trimmed by 6 bases and J by 7 bases, leaving 18 bases between them. The CDR3 here is CASSPGSPHNGELFF. The CDR3 DNA follows: TGTGCCAGCAGCCCGGGCTCGCCACACAACGGGGAGCTGTTTTTT.

This clonotype was counted many times. This chain joins TRBV12-3 or TRBV12-4 and TRBJ1-1, with 9 nucleotides matching TRBD1. The CDR3 extends over 14 amino acids. V gave up 2 bases and J gave up 5 bases; unmatched junction bases: 3. CDR3 coding DNA: TGTGCCAGCAGTTTAACAGGGGGCTGGACTGAAGCTTTCTTT. Its protein product is CASSLTGGWTEAFF.

This clonotype was seen at least ten times. V and J are TRBV12-3 or TRBV12-4 and TRBJ2-3; 9 bases line up with TRBD2. The CDR3 covers 15 residues. V shed 6 bases and J 2 bases; nucleotides not matched to a gene: 6. In DNA, the CDR3 is TGTGCCAGCAGATGGACTAGCGCTCTCACAGATACGCAGTATTTT. This gives the protein CASRWTSALTDTQYF.

This clonotype was found a few times. V usage is TRBV6-1 and J usage is TRBJ2-1; 7 bases are a match to TRBD2. This CDR3 is 13 amino acids long. V lost 11 bases to trimming and J lost 3 bases; unmatched junction nucleotides: 7. From germline, CDR1 is MNHNS and CDR2 SASEGT. CDR3 residues: CAGASGFYNEQFF. As DNA, the CDR3 is TGTGCCGGCGCTAGCGGATTCTACAATGAGCAGTTCTTC.

There are many counts of this clonotype. The chain employs TRBV6-1 and TRBJ2-1; TRBD2 matches at 7 bases. Losses at the gene ends were 4 bases for V and 8 bases for J; bases not matched to a gene: 11. Germline CDR1 and CDR2: MNHNS and SASEGT. The CDR3 sequence is 15 residues long. The CDR3: CASSGGSGLGYEQFF. CDR3 in DNA: TGTGCCAGCAGTGGGGGTAGCGGGCTTGGGTATGAGCAGTTCTTC.

This chain joins TRBV10-3 and TRBJ2-1; 11 bases agree with TRBD1. The CDR3 contains 15 residues. The germline gives CDR1 ENHRY, CDR2 SYGVKD. V was pared by 6 bases and J by 4 bases, with 5 bases of the junction left unmatched. CDR3 protein: CAISPGTGGYNEQFF. Here the CDR3 DNA reads TGTGCCATCAGCCCCGGGACAGGGGGTTACAATGAGCAGTTCTTC.

This chain connects TRBV27 to TRBJ1-5; 7 nucleotides match TRBD1. The V gene end was trimmed by 5 bases and the J gene end by 6 bases; junction bases not matched to a gene: 7. The CDR3 extends over 14 amino acids. Germline-derived CDR1 and CDR2 are MNHEY and SMNVEV (reference sequence). The CDR3 loop is CASSARTGAQPQHF. CDR3 nucleotides: TGTGCCAGCAGTGCTCGGACAGGTGCTCAGCCCCAGCATTTT.

Remarks on this clonotype: This may arise from a read error, as a much more abundant clone is one base away. The chain carries TRBV7-9 and TRBJ2-5, with D possibly called TRBD1 or TRBD2 (6 bases each). Per the germline V gene, CDR1 is SEHNR and CDR2 is FQNEAQ (reference sequence). CDR3 length: 13 amino acids. V shed 2 bases and J shed 4 bases, with 8 bases lying between them. CDR3 bases: TGTGCCAGCAGCTTAAAGGGGGGAGAGACCCAGTACTTC. Protein sequence: CASSLKGGETQYF.

Regarding this clonotype: Because it lacks the conserved phenylalanine or tryptophan at the end, this CDR3 is likely a read error. The chain combines TRBV30 with TRBJ1-5, with 10 positions matching TRBD1. V was pared by 3 bases and J by 8 bases, with 4 bases of the junction left unmatched. CDR3 length: 13 amino acids. Germline V gene lookup returns CDR1 GTSNPN and CDR2 SVGIG (reference sequence). CDR3 DNA: TGTGCCTGGAGACGGGACAGGGGTGAGCCCCAGCATTCT. It translates to CAWRRDRGEPQHS.

This clonotype appeared a single time. This chain links TRBV30 with TRBJ1-1; TRBD1 matches 9 bases. The junction had 2 bases not matched to a gene; V was cut back by 1 base and J by 2 bases. CDR3 length equals 14 residues. Germline CDR1 GTSNPN, CDR2 SVGIG (reference sequence). For the CDR3, the DNA is TGTGCCTGGAGTGCGGACAGGGGAAACACTGAAGCTTTCTTT. Residues: CAWSADRGNTEAFF.